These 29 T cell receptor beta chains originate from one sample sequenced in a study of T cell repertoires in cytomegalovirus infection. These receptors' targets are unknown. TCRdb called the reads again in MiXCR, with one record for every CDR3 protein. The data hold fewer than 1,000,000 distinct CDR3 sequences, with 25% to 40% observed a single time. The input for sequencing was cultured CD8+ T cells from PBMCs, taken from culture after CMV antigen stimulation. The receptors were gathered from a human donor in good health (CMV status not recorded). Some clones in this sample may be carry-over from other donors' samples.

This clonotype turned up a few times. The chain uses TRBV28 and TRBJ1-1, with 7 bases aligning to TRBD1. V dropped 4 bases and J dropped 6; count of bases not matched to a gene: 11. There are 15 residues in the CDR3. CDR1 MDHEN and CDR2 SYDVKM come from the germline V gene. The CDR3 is CASSSQAGGFSEAFF. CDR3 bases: TGTGCCAGCAGTTCACAGGCAGGGGGTTTCTCTGAAGCTTTCTTT.

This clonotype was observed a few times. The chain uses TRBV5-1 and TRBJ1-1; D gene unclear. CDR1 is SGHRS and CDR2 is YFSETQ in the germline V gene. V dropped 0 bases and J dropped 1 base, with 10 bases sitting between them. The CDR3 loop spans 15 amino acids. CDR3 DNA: TGCGCCAGCAGCTTGGTACGGGGATCGAACACTGAAGCTTTCTTT. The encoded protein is CASSLVRGSNTEAFF.

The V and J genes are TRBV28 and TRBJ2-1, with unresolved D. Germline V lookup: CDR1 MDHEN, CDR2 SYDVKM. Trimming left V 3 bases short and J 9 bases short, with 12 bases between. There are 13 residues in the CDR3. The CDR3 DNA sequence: TGTGCCAGCAGTTTCCCCAGTCTTGGTGAGCAGTTCTTC. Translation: CASSFPSLGEQFF.

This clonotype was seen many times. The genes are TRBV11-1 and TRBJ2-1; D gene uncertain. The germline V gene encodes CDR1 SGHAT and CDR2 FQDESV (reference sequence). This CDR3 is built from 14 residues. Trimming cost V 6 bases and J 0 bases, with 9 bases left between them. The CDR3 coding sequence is TGTGCCAGCAGTTCAGAAAACTCCTACAATGAGCAGTTCTTC. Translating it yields CASSSENSYNEQFF.

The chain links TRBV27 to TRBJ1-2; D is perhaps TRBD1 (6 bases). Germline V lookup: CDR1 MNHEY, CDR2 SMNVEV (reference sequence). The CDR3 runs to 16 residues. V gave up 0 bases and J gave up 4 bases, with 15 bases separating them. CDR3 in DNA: TGTGCCAGCAGTTTATCCACAGGGAGCAAGTTCTATGGCTACACCTTC. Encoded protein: CASSLSTGSKFYGYTF.

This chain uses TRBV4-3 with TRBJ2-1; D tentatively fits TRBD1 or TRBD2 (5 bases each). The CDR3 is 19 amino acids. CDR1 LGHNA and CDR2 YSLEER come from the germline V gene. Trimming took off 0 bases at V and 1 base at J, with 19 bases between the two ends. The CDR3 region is CASSQESRGIWGSYNEQFF. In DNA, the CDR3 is TGCGCCAGCAGCCAAGAGAGTAGGGGCATCTGGGGGTCCTACAATGAGCAGTTCTTC.

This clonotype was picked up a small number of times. CDR3 protein: CSARELASDTDTQYF. The DNA for the CDR3 is TGCAGTGCTAGAGAGTTAGCCTCAGACACAGATACGCAGTATTTT. The rearrangement joins TRBV20-1 to TRBJ2-3; D gene unclear. CDR1 and CDR2 (germline): DFQATT, SNEGSKA (reference sequence). This CDR3 has 15 residues. Trimming pared 0 bases from V and 2 bases from J, leaving 12 bases between.

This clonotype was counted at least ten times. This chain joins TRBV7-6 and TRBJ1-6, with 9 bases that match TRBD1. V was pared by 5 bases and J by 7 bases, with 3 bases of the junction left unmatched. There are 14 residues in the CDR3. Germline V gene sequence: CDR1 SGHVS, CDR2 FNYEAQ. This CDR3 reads CASSPGQGNSPLHF. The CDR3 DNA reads TGTGCCAGCAGCCCCGGACAGGGGAATTCACCCCTCCACTTT. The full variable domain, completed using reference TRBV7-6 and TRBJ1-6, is GAGVSQSPRYKVTKRGQDVALRCDPISGHVSLYWYRQALGQGPEFLTYFNYEAQQDKSGLPNDRFSAERPEGSISTLTIQRTEQRDSAMYRCASSPGQGNSPLHFGNGTRLTVT.

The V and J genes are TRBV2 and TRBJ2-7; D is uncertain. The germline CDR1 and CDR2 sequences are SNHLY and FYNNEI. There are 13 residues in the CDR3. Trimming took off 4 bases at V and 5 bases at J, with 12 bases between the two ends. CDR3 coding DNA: TGTGCCAGCAGTGCCCGCGCAGGCCACGAGCAGTACGTC. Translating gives CASSARAGHEQYV.

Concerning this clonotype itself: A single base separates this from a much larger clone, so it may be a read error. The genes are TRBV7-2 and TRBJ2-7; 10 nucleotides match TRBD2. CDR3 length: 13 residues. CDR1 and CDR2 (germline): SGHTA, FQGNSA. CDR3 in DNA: TGTGCCAACAGCCCCGGGACTAGCGCCGAGCAGTACGTC. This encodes CANSPGTSAEQYV.

The CDR3, as DNA: TGTGCCAGCAGCTTAGGGGTGGGGGTCGTTGTGGATGAGCAGTTCTTC. This encodes CASSLGVGVVVDEQFF. The chain links TRBV7-9 to TRBJ2-1; D is perhaps TRBD1 or TRBD2 (5 bases each). The CDR3 covers 16 residues. The germline V gene has CDR1 SEHNR and CDR2 FQNEAQ (reference sequence). V lost 1 base to trimming and J lost 8 bases, with 18 bases between them.

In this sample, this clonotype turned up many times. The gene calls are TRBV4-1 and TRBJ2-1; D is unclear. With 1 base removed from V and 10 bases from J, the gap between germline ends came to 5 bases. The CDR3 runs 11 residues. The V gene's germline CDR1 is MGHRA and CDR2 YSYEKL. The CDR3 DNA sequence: TGCGCCAGCAGCCAAGGAGCGGAGCAGTTCTTC. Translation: CASSQGAEQFF.

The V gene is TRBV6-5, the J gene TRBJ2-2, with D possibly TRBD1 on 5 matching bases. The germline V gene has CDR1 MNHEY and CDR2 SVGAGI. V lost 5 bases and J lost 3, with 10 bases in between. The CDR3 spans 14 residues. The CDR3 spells CASSTIGDTGELFF. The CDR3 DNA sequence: TGTGCCAGCAGTACAATAGGGGACACCGGGGAGCTGTTTTTT.

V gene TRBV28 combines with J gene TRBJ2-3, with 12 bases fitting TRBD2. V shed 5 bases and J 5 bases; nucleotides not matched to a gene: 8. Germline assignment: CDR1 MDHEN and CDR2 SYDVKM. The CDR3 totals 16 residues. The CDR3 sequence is CASSPLTSGGLDTQYF. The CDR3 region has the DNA TGTGCCAGCAGTCCCCTAACTAGCGGGGGGCTAGATACGCAGTATTTT.

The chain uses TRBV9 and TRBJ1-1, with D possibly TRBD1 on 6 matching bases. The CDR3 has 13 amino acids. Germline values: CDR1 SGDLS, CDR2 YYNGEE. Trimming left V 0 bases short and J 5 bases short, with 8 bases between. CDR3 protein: CASSVVQGTEAFF. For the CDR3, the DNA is TGTGCCAGCAGCGTAGTTCAGGGGACTGAAGCTTTCTTT.

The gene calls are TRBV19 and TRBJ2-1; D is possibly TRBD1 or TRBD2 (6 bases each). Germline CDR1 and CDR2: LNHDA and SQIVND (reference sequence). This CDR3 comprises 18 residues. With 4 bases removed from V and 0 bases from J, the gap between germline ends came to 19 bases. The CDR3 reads CASSRSAGGPPSYNEQFF. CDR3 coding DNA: TGTGCCAGTAGTAGGTCTGCCGGGGGCCCTCCCTCCTACAATGAGCAGTTCTTC.

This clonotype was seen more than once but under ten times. Written as DNA, the CDR3 is TGTGCCAGCACTCAAAGCGGGACTAGTTACAATGAGCAGTTCTTC. It specifies CASTQSGTSYNEQFF. This chain uses TRBV12-3 or TRBV12-4 with TRBJ2-1; TRBD2 aligns across 8 bases. The CDR3 spans 15 residues. V was pared by 7 bases and J by 4 bases, with 9 bases of the junction left unmatched.

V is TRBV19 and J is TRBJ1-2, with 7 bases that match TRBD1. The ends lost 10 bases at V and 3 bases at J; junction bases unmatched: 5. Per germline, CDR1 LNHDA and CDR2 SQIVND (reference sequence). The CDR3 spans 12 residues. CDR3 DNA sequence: TGTGCCACCATCACAGGGGACTATGGCTACACCTTC. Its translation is CATITGDYGYTF.

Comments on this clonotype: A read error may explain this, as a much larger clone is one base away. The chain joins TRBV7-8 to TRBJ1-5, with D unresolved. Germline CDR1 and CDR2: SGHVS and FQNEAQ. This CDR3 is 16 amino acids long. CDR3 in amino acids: CAGSLALPGSSQPQHF. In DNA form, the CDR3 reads TGTGCCGGCAGCTTAGCGTTACCCGGGAGTAGTCAGCCCCAGCATTTT. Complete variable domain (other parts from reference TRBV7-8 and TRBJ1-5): GAGVSQSPRYKVAKRGQDVALRCDPISGHVSLFWYQQALGQGPEFLTYFQNEAQLDKSGLPSDRFFAERPEGSVSTLKIQRTQQEDSAVYLCAGSLALPGSSQPQHFGDGTRLSIL.

In DNA form, the CDR3 reads TGTGCCAGCAGTCCCGAGATTCAGTACGAGCAGTACGTC. It codes for CASSPEIQYEQYV. The rearrangement uses TRBV12-3 or TRBV12-4 and TRBJ2-7; no clear D gene. The CDR3 is made up of 13 amino acids. Trimming stripped 5 bases from V and 4 bases from J, with 12 bases between.

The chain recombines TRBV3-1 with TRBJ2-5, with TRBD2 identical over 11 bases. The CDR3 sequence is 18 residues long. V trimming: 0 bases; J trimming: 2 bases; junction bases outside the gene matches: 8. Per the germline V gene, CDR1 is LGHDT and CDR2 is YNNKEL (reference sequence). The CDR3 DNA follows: TGTGCCAGCAGCCAAGATCGTACTAGCGGGGGATCACAAGAGACCCAGTACTTC. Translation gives CASSQDRTSGGSQETQYF.

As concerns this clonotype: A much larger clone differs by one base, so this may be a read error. This CDR3 is CANSLERGNEQFF. The CDR3 DNA is TGTGCCAACAGCTTGGAGCGGGGGAATGAGCAGTTCTTC. The chain links TRBV7-8 to TRBJ2-1; 8 bases map to TRBD2. CDR3 length: 13 amino acids. The germline CDR1 and CDR2 sequences are SGHVS and FQNEAQ. Supplemented by reference TRBV7-8 and TRBJ2-1, the full variable domain reads GAGVSQSPRYKVAKRGQDVALRCDPISGHVSLFWYQQALGQGPEFLTYFQNEAQLDKSGLPSDRFFAERPEGSVSTLKIQRTQQEDSAVYLCANSLERGNEQFFGPGTRLTVL.

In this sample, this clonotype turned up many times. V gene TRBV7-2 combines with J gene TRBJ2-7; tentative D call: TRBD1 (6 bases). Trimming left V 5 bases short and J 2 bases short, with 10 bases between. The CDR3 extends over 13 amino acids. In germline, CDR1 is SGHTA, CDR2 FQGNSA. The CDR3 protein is CASSPGVPYEQYV. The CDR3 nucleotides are TGTGCCAGCAGCCCAGGGGTGCCCTACGAGCAGTACGTC.

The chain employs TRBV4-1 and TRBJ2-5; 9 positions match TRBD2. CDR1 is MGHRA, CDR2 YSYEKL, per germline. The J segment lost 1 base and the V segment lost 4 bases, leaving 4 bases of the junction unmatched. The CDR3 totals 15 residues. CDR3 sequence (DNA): TGCGCCAGCAGCCTCTGGACTAGCGCCCAAGAGACCCAGTACTTC. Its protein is CASSLWTSAQETQYF.

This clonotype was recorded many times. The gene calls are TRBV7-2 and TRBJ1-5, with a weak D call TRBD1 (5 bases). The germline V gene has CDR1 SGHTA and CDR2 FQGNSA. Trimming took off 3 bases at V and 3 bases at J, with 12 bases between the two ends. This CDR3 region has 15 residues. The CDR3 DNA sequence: TGTGCCAGCAGCTTTGGGGGGTGGACCAATCAGCCCCAGCATTTT. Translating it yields CASSFGGWTNQPQHF.

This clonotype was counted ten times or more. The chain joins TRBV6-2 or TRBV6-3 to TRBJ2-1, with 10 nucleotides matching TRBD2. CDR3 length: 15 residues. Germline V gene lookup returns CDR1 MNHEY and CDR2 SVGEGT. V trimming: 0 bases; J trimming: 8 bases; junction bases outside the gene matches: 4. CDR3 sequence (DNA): TGTGCCAGCAGTTACTCACTAGCGGGGAAGGATGAGCAGTTCTTC. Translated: CASSYSLAGKDEQFF.

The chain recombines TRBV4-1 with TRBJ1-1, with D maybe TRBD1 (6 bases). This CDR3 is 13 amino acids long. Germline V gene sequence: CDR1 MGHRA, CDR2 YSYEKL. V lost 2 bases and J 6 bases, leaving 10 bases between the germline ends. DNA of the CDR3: TGCGCCAGCAGCCAATACAGGGACTCTGAAGCTTTCTTT. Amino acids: CASSQYRDSEAFF.

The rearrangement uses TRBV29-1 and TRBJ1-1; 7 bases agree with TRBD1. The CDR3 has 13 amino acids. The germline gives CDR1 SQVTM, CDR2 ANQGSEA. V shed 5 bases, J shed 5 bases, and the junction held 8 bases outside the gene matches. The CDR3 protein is CSVLTGDMTEAFF. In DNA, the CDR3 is TGCAGCGTTTTAACAGGGGATATGACTGAAGCTTTCTTT.

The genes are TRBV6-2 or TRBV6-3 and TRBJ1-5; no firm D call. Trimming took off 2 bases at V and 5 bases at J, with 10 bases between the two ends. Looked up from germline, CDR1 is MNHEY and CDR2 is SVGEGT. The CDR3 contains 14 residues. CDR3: CASSYGSTDQPQHF. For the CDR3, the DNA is TGTGCCAGCAGTTACGGCTCTACTGATCAGCCCCAGCATTTT.